Described below is a single TCR beta chain sequence and its context. This clonotype was detected ten times or more. Its target antigen remains unknown. No quality values exist for individual bases; no much larger clone is one base distant. Hyperthyroidism was considered stable if no progression to ophthalmopathy occurred within 18 months of follow-up. Hyperthyroidism patients were newly diagnosed, were aged 18 to 65 years, and had a disease duration under 2 months. Anyone with other autoimmune diseases, uncontrolled infections, pregnancy or lactation was excluded from the study. Clinical symptoms, serum thyroxine, TRAb, thyroid ultrasound and orbital computed tomography formed the basis of the diagnosis. PBMCs were isolated from approximately 10 ml of fresh peripheral blood by Ficoll-Paque density gradient centrifugation. Total RNA was extracted using Trizol reagent, and RNA quality was checked on an Agilent 2100 Bioanalyzer.

The data were obtained in a study of Graves' ophthalmopathy and Graves' hyperthyroidism (dated by TCRdb to 2016 to 2019). Broadly, across the study: Peripheral blood was collected at initial diagnosis, prior to any treatment. In more than five hyperthyroidism patients, T-cell repertoires of thyroid tissue and blood were compared. In total, approximately 140 blood samples were TCR-sequenced: 40 to 45 ophthalmopathy, roughly 77 hyperthyroidism and some 17 hyperthyroidism-to-ophthalmopathy patients. An independent validation cohort was composed of 18 hyperthyroidism patients and around 16 patients who later progressed from hyperthyroidism to ophthalmopathy. A discovery set of 90 to 100 patients (43 ophthalmopathy, 60 or so stable hyperthyroidism) was enrolled to explore V-J signatures distinguishing ophthalmopathy from hyperthyroidism. To tell Graves' ophthalmopathy apart from Graves' hyperthyroidism, and to predict which patients would progress to ophthalmopathy, the study relied on TCR beta repertoire signatures. The 95 to 100 discovery patients were randomly divided into training and test sets at a 7:3 ratio. Once sampling was done, hyperthyroidism patients were given methimazole at a starting dose of 30 mg daily, while ophthalmopathy patients were given high-dose intravenous methylprednisolone.

TCR beta CDR3 regions were amplified from RNA transcripts for repertoire sequencing. The first round of RT-PCR was done with HTBI primers and the Qiagen OneStep RT-PCR kit, and was followed by a second round of multiplex PCR, then size selection and purification. Sequencing of the libraries was carried out on an Illumina HiSeq2000 in paired-end mode with 100 bp reads. The study's own analysis went as follows. SOAPnuke was used to process the reads, throwing out any read that had adapters, had uncalled bases, had a mean Phred below 15, or lacked an exact constant-primer or identifier match. High-quality paired reads were merged with COPE v1.2.5. Each unique nucleotide sequence was treated as a clonotype, and MiTCR v1.1 was used to align the clonotypes to the IMGT TRB V, D and J references. Analysis was restricted to V-J combinations with a frequency above 0.0001, which covered about 99% of repertoires. For each V-J combination, a TCR clonal expansion and chaos score was defined as F50 clonal expansion divided by the chaos observed in the TCRdist matrix. Welch's t-statistics and random forest were used to reduce the features to about 14 V-J combinations, which were then used as input to a naive Bayes classifier. The Morisita-Horn index was used to measure how similar the thyroid and blood repertoires were. The raw public reads went through TCRdb reprocessing: fastp at Q25, MiXCR clone calling, in-frame beta chains kept. CDR3 protein sequences are deduplicated, and each keeps its most common genes and DNA. For this entry, the V and J calls and clone size follow TCRdb and not the study's own pipeline. This sample gives roughly 410,000 distinct CDR3 sequences in total; approximately 15% of them show up just once. Together, the top ten hold 5.5% to 8% of the sample.

Including the terminal cysteine and phenylalanine, the CDR3 comprises 15 residues. Here the CDR3 DNA is all that survives: 45 bases in frame from base 1. The V end gives up 4 bases and the J end 0 bases, leaving 5 bases in the junction not matched to a gene. Per the germline V gene, SGHVS is the CDR1 and FNYEAQ is the CDR2. General conclusions and limits of the study: The 13-signature model separated ophthalmopathy from stable hyperthyroidism with 85% to 90% sensitivity and about 84% specificity in cross-validation, and 80%/75% in the test set. Most of the expanded thyroid clonotypes with a frequency above 0.001 were also detected in blood, and it was suggested that the thyroid immune response may be reflected by blood repertoires. Sample size was not predetermined statistically, and investigators were not blinded to group allocation. In validation, the model predicted ophthalmopathy progression with 55% to 71% sensitivity and roughly 72% specificity; around twelve predicted patients were CT-confirmed with GO in a median of approximately six months.

Recombination connected TRBV7-6 to TRBJ2-5; 7 bases in between match TRBD1. The TCR was taken from a woman in her late teens or twenties with stable Graves' hyperthyroidism. Donor details come from another sample of the same person, matched by shared clones. Specimen: peripheral blood. For the CDR3, the sequence is CASSSSGTDQETQYF. In nucleotides, the sequence is TGTGCCAGCAGCTCCTCCGGGACAGACCAAGAGACCCAGTACTTC.